This T cell receptor beta chain was obtained from a study of tumor and adjacent non-tumor tissue in lung cancer. Whole-study findings and limits: Shorter survival was associated with higher TCR diversity in tumors.

This sample's RNA came from whole unsorted tissue. More than 3 cm separated this lung sample from the edge of the tumor. Newly diagnosed lung cancer patients had thoracic surgery in China, August–late 2014, without prior chemotherapy. As to this clonotype: What it recognizes is unknown. Being one base from a much bigger clone, this may be a read error.

The library came from three nested PCR rounds adapted from ARM-PCR protocols. TCRdb re-called the multiplex PCR reads with MiXCR, one entry per CDR3 protein. This repertoire shows 65,000 to 75,000 distinct CDR3 sequences, roughly 77% found once; its top ten account for 40% to 55%. V lost 0 bases and J 6 bases, leaving 4 bases between the germline ends. This CDR3 contains 11 residues. Germline V gene sequence: CDR1 SGHTS, CDR2 YDEGEE. The V gene is TRBV5-8, the J gene TRBJ2-7; D is uncertain. Sequenced material: distant non-tumor lung tissue. This receptor was obtained from a man aged 55 to 70 with non-small cell lung cancer. The CDR3 spells CASSLGCEQYF. The CDR3 DNA follows: TGTGCCAGCAGCTTGGGATGCGAGCAGTACTTC.